The T cell receptor beta chain described here comes from a study of T-cell reconstitution after alpha-beta-depleted transplantation in children (dated by TCRdb to the mid-2010s). For context, the study as a whole: T-cell immune reconstitution after TCRalphabeta/CD19-depleted allogeneic hematopoietic cell transplantation in children was quantitatively tracked in the study by means of TCR repertoire profiling.

Study-wide conclusions, independent of this receptor: Over the following months the frequencies of hyperexpanded clones went down, and after one year T-cell counts and TCRbeta diversity were mostly credited to newly produced T cells. In some patients, the high TCRbeta diversity seen at day 60 was put down to recipient T cells and intrathymic progenitors that had survived conditioning. Apparently early alphabetaT-cell count recovery about two months after transplant reportedly relied on only several hundred rapidly expanded clones derived from non-depleted graft cells.

The germline V gene yields SNHLY for CDR1 and FYNNEI for CDR2. V is pared back by 6 bases and J by 2 bases, with 12 bases lying between the germline termini. The CDR3 numbers 14 residues from cysteine through phenylalanine. Left in the record is the CDR3 DNA by itself, 42 bases read in frame from the first base. A word on this clonotype: The antigen it recognizes is unknown. No per-base quality is available; no much larger clone lies one base away.

Libraries were prepared through PCR. The instrument was an Illumina HiSeq 2500. Molecular barcoding was employed in the preparation of TCR libraries, with unique molecular identifiers being used to normalize TCRbeta repertoire quantification. The public reads were reprocessed in TCRdb via fastp at Q25 and MiXCR, keeping in-frame beta chains. Each entry is one CDR3 protein sequence, shown with its most common DNA and genes. The sample records about 980,000 distinct CDR3 sequences, about 26% of which are singletons. 28% of the sample comes from the top ten. According to the study, the label for this sample's treatment or condition signals: allogeneic hematopoietic cell transplantation with graft depleted of TCRalphabeta T cells and CD19 B cells. The children who served as transplant recipients had been given grafts of TCRalphabeta/CD19-depleted allogeneic hematopoietic cells.

The starting material was PBMCs, mostly from graft donor cells, obtained 360 days after TCRalphabeta/CD19-depleted stem cell transplant. The TCR comes from a boy less than two years old who had a stem cell transplant for SCID, so the T cells may come from the graft donor. Recombination connected TRBV2 to TRBJ2-3; no D segment can be confidently identified. The bases read TGTGCCAGCAGGGGTCGGTCGACCACAGATACGCAGTATTTT. It translates to CASRGRSTTDTQYF. The reference TRBV2 and TRBJ2-3 proteins fill in what lies around the CDR3, so the full variable domain reads EPEVTQTPSHQVTQMGQEVILRCVPISNHLYFYWYRQILGQKVEFLVSFYNNEISEKSEIFDDQFSVERPDGSNFTLKIRSTKLEDSAMYFCASRGRSTTDTQYFGPGTRLTVL.